A selection of T cell receptor beta chains follows, all from one sample in a study of CD8 T cells in Susac syndrome. A single record per CDR3 protein comes from TCRdb applying MiXCR to the immunoSEQ multiplex PCR reads. The sample lists about 180,000 distinct CDR3 sequences, 85% to 95% occurring once. Sequencing was performed on CD8+ T cells from PBMCs. The origin of the receptors is a human donor with multiple sclerosis. Each CDR3 is given with its conserved first and last residue. Fields, in order: D gene, J gene, clone size, V gene, CDR3 DNA, CDR3 protein. A D gene is named only where the DNA matches it firmly. The listing skips clone size in some rows; elsewhere it reads once, few, many or a size class.

>TRBD2|TRBJ2-1|once|TRBV14
TGTGCCAGCAGACCCGGGACTAGTGGGCGGAGCTACAATGAGCAGTTCTTC
CASRPGTSGRSYNEQFF
>TRBD1|TRBJ1-5|NA|TRBV12-5
TGTGCTAGTGGGACAGGGGGGGAGCCCCAGCATTTT
CASGTGGEPQHF
>TRBD1|TRBJ1-1|NA|TRBV23-1
TGCGGCCGGACCGACAGGGACTCTAACACTGAAGCTTTCTTT
CGRTDRDSNTEAFF
>TRBD2|TRBJ2-7|NA|TRBV11-1
TGTGCCAGCAGCTCCACCTCGGGACTATTCCTCTACGAGCAGTACTTC
CASSSTSGLFLYEQYF
>NA|TRBJ1-2|NA|TRBV29-1
TGCAGCGTTGACGACGGATATGGCTACACCTTC
CSVDDGYGYTF
>NA|TRBJ2-7|NA|TRBV28
TGTGCCAGCAGTTTATCCACAGGGCCAGTACAGTACTTC
CASSLSTGPVQYF
>NA|TRBJ1-2|NA|TRBV18
TGTGCCAGCTCACCCGCACGGCGGAACTATGGCTACACCTTC
CASSPARRNYGYTF
>NA|TRBJ1-2|NA|TRBV29-1
TGCAGCGTTGTAGGCGAGGGGGATGGCTACACCTTC
CSVVGEGDGYTF
>NA|TRBJ1-1|once|TRBV27
TGTGCCAGCAGTTCCCCGGGGACTGAAGCTTTCTTT
CASSSPGTEAFF
>NA|TRBJ2-6|NA|TRBV20-1
TGCAGTGCCACAGGGGAGGGGGCTGGCTCTGGGGCCAACGTCCTGACTTTC
CSATGEGAGSGANVLTF
>NA|TRBJ1-2|NA|TRBV2
TGTGCCAATCCCCTCGAACGCGGGGAGACGCCGAACTATGGCTACACCTTC
CANPLERGETPNYGYTF
>NA|TRBJ2-7|NA|TRBV7-9
TGTGCCAGCAGCTTAGTGGGGTTGACCTACGAGCAGTACTTC
CASSLVGLTYEQYF
>NA|TRBJ1-2|NA|TRBV4-1
TGCGCCAGCAGCCAAGTCTTACAGACCAACTATGGCTACACCTTC
CASSQVLQTNYGYTF
>TRBD1|TRBJ1-5|NA|TRBV27
TGTGCCAGCAGTTCCCTGAAAACAGGGGAATTTAGCAATCAGCCCCAGCATTTT
CASSSLKTGEFSNQPQHF
>NA|TRBJ1-5|NA|TRBV27
TGTGCCAGCAGTTTATATCGGGGGGCGCAGGGTCAGCCCCAGCATTTT
CASSLYRGAQGQPQHF
>TRBD2|TRBJ2-1|once|TRBV9
TGTGCCAGCAGCGTAAGGAGAGCGGGGGGCGGCCTTGAGCAGTTCTTC
CASSVRRAGGGLEQFF
>NA|TRBJ1-5|NA|TRBV19
TGTGCCAGTACGGAGTTCAATCAGCCCCAGCATTTT
CASTEFNQPQHF
>TRBD2|TRBJ2-1|NA|TRBV7-9
TGTGCCAGCAGCTCTCTAGCGGGACATTACAATGAGCAGTTCTTC
CASSSLAGHYNEQFF
>NA|TRBJ2-1|once|TRBV19
TGTGCCAGTACCGCGAGCATCTCCTACAATGAGCAGTTCTTC
CASTASISYNEQFF
>TRBD1|TRBJ1-1|NA|TRBV11-2
TGTGCCAGCAGCCCAACAGGGGCGGCCCGAGAAGAAGCTTTCTTT
CASSPTGAAREEAFF
>NA|TRBJ1-5|NA|TRBV27
TGTGCCAGCAGTTTGGGAACCCGCAATCAGCCCCAGCATTTT
CASSLGTRNQPQHF
>NA|TRBJ2-7|NA|TRBV30
TGTGCCTGGAGCGTCCCGGTAGGGTTCCGCTCCTACGAGCAGTACTTC
CAWSVPVGFRSYEQYF
>TRBD1|TRBJ1-2|NA|TRBV27
TGTGCCAGCAGGCCAACAGGGGGTGGTGGCTACACCTTC
CASRPTGGGGYTF
>NA|TRBJ1-1|NA|TRBV12-3/TRBV12-4
TGTGCCAGCAGGCGAAAAGGGGGGAACACTGAAGCTTTCTTT
CASRRKGGNTEAFF
>TRBD1|TRBJ1-2|NA|TRBV5-1
TGCGCCAGCAGCATGTACAGGGGTTTAGGGTATGGCTACACCTTC
CASSMYRGLGYGYTF
>NA|TRBJ1-5|NA|TRBV5-1
TGCGCCAGCAGCCCCGCCTCGGGCCAGCCCCAGCATTTT
CASSPASGQPQHF
>NA|TRBJ2-5|NA|TRBV3-1
TGTGCCAGCAGCCCGGAGGACAAACGGGAGACCCAGTACTTC
CASSPEDKRETQYF
>NA|TRBJ1-1|NA|TRBV30
TGTGCCTGGAGTGTACGGCTCGGAGGTTATGGCACTGAAGCTTTCTTT
CAWSVRLGGYGTEAFF
>TRBD2|TRBJ2-3|NA|TRBV6-1
TGTGCCAGCAGTGAAGCGCCGAGGGTAGCGGGATTCACAGATACGCAGTATTTT
CASSEAPRVAGFTDTQYF
>NA|TRBJ2-5|NA|TRBV10-2
TGCGCCAGCGGGGATGGGTGGACCCAGTACTTC
CASGDGWTQYF
>NA|TRBJ1-4|NA|TRBV5-1
TGCGCCAGCAGCTCGGACACAGGGAAGTATGAAAAACTGTTTTTT
CASSSDTGKYEKLFF
>TRBD2|TRBJ2-1|NA|TRBV9
TGTGCCAGCAGCGGACAGAGCGGGGGGGTTCCCAATGAGCAGTTCTTC
CASSGQSGGVPNEQFF
>TRBD2|TRBJ2-7|NA|TRBV27
TGTGCCAGCAGTTCGTGGGCTAGCGGGAGCCCCTACGAGCAGTACTTC
CASSSWASGSPYEQYF
>NA|TRBJ2-3|once|TRBV9
TGTGCCAGCAGCGTAGAGGGCGAAACAGATACGCAGTATTTT
CASSVEGETDTQYF
>TRBD1|TRBJ1-2|NA|TRBV6-4
TGTGCCAGCAGCGACGACAGGGCGGGATCCTATGGCTACACCTTC
CASSDDRAGSYGYTF
>NA|TRBJ1-1|NA|TRBV5-1
TGCGCCAGCAGCGACACCGCAATTGGTATGAACACTGAAGCTTTCTTT
CASSDTAIGMNTEAFF
>NA|TRBJ1-2|NA|TRBV9
TGTGCCAGCTCCTCGGGGAGCTACACCTTC
CASSSGSYTF
>NA|TRBJ2-7|NA|TRBV10-3
TGTGCCATCAGTGAGTTGTACGGGAGTGACGAGCAGTACTTC
CAISELYGSDEQYF
>NA|TRBJ2-2|few|TRBV5-6
TGTGCCAGCAGCTTGGGTGGTAACACCGGGGAGCTGTTTTTT
CASSLGGNTGELFF
>NA|TRBJ1-4|NA|TRBV29-1
TGCAGCGTTCCGGGGGTTATTGGTGAAAAACTGTTTTTT
CSVPGVIGEKLFF
>NA|TRBJ1-1|NA|TRBV19
TGTGCCACCTCCGAAGCGGCAGGGATGAACACTGAAGCTTTCTTT
CATSEAAGMNTEAFF
>NA|TRBJ2-5|NA|TRBV2
TGTGCCAGCAGTGGCGATCCTCGCGCCGCCGGGGAGACCCAGTACTTC
CASSGDPRAAGETQYF
>NA|TRBJ2-7|NA|TRBV18
TGTGCCAGCTCACCACCGGTGGGGACTGACGATAGCGCGTACGAGCAGTACTTC
CASSPPVGTDDSAYEQYF
>NA|TRBJ2-2|NA|TRBV29-1
TGCAGCGTAAGGACAGCGAACACCGGGGAGCTGTTTTTT
CSVRTANTGELFF
>NA|TRBJ2-2|NA|TRBV20-1
TGCAGTGCTAGATCCGACAGGAGGGGCACCGGGGAGCTGTTTTTT
CSARSDRRGTGELFF
>NA|TRBJ2-5|NA|TRBV5-6
TGTGCCAGCAGCTCCCGGCAGGGGTATTTCGGAGAGACCCAGTACTTC
CASSSRQGYFGETQYF
>TRBD2|TRBJ2-1|NA|TRBV20-1
TGCAGTGCCCAGAGGAGCGGGGAAGGATACAATGAGCAGTTCTTC
CSAQRSGEGYNEQFF
>TRBD2|TRBJ2-7|NA|TRBV29-1
TGCAGCGCAGCCCAGGGACTAGATAGCTACGAGCAGTACTTC
CSAAQGLDSYEQYF
>NA|TRBJ1-1|NA|TRBV11-2
TGTGCCAGCAGCTTAGATGTGCCAGGCACTGAAGCTTTCTTT
CASSLDVPGTEAFF
>NA|TRBJ1-2|NA|TRBV14
TGTGCCAGCAGCCAAACATCACTCAGGGGTGTTCGGTATGGCTACACCTTC
CASSQTSLRGVRYGYTF
>NA|TRBJ2-5|NA|TRBV7-9
TGTGCCAGCAGCCCCACCCCCAGGGAAGAGACCCAGTACTTC
CASSPTPREETQYF
>TRBD2|TRBJ2-1|NA|TRBV3-1
TGTGCCAGCAGTCCCCGGGGAGTAGCGGGACCTTCCTACAATGAGCAGTTCTTC
CASSPRGVAGPSYNEQFF
>NA|TRBJ2-5|NA|TRBV3-1
TGTGCCAGCAGCCAAGGAGTCACGCGTATTGGAGAGACCCAGTACTTC
CASSQGVTRIGETQYF